Presented here are 18 T cell receptor beta chains from one specimen sequenced in a study of neoadjuvant nivolumab and ipilimumab in lung cancer. The assay was immunoSEQ multiplex PCR, and TCRdb's table has in-frame clones only and misses some. The table lists 2,000 to 2,500 clones, roughly 84% of them singletons. The sample in question was adjacent normal lung tissue, obtained after neoadjuvant nivolumab, alone or with ipilimumab, at or shortly before surgery. The receptors come from an adult with non-small cell lung cancer.

In this sample, this clone turned up once. The rearrangement links TRBV10-3 to TRBJ2-5, with TRBD2 identical over 8 bases. V lost 11 bases and J lost 2; bases outside the gene matches: 4. The CDR3 totals 12 residues. The V gene's germline CDR1 is ENHRY and CDR2 SYGVKD. The CDR3, as DNA: TGTGCCTCTAGCGGGCAACAAGAGACCCAGTACTTC. Translating it yields CASSGQQETQYF.

This clone was picked up a small number of times. The chain is built from TRBV7-2 and TRBJ2-1, with 8 bases aligning to TRBD2. The CDR3 extends over 16 amino acids. V lost 4 bases to trimming and J lost 10 bases; unmatched junction nucleotides: 15. Per germline, CDR1 SGHTA and CDR2 FQGNSA. DNA of the CDR3: TGTGCCAGCAGCTCTATAGCGGGAACACAACCCGGGGAGCAGTTCTTC. As protein: CASSSIAGTQPGEQFF.

This rearrangement joins TRBV7-2 to TRBJ2-3; D is possibly TRBD1 (6 bases). The germline V gene encodes CDR1 SGHTA and CDR2 FQGNSA. This CDR3 spans 17 amino acids. Between the trimmed V and J ends, which lost 0 bases and 0 bases, there was a span of 13 bases. As DNA, the CDR3 is TGTGCCAGCAGCTTAGCGGGGGCTAGTGCTAGCACAGATACGCAGTATTTT. It translates to CASSLAGASASTDTQYF.

The chain couples TRBV5-1 to TRBJ2-7; TRBD1 matches at 8 bases. CDR3 length: 15 residues. With V trimmed by 4 bases and J by 5 bases, 11 bases remained unmatched. CDR1 and CDR2 from the germline V gene are SGHRS and YFSETQ. The chain's CDR3 is CASSPDRVFSNEQYF. The CDR3 nucleotides are TGCGCCAGCAGCCCGGACAGGGTTTTTAGCAACGAGCAGTACTTC.

This chain links TRBV27 with TRBJ1-2; a possible D gene is TRBD1 (5 bases). V was clipped by 5 bases and J by 0 bases, with 10 bases between them. The CDR3 contains 14 residues. The germline CDR1 and CDR2 sequences are MNHEY and SMNVEV (reference sequence). CDR3 DNA sequence: TGTGCCAGCAGTACGCAGGGTGCTAACTATGGCTACACCTTC. It yields the protein CASSTQGANYGYTF.

The chain couples TRBV7-2 to TRBJ2-1; D is uncertain. Germline V lookup: CDR1 SGHTA, CDR2 FQGNSA. The CDR3 extends over 13 amino acids. The V end lost 6 bases, the J end lost 3 bases, and 9 bases lay between the germline ends. The CDR3 DNA reads TGTGCCAGCAGTTATGGACGCTACAATGAGCAGTTCTTC. Translated: CASSYGRYNEQFF.

This clone was picked up one time. The chain uses TRBV5-1 and TRBJ1-4; D is possibly TRBD1 (5 bases). The germline V gene has CDR1 SGHRS and CDR2 YFSETQ. This CDR3 spans 13 amino acids. With 5 bases removed from V and 8 bases from J, the gap between germline ends came to 13 bases. CDR3 nucleotides: TGCGCCAGCAGGAAGGGGCCTGGGGAAAAACTGTTTTTT. This encodes CASRKGPGEKLFF.

The rearrangement uses TRBV10-3 and TRBJ1-3, with 9 bases aligning to TRBD1. Germline V gene lookup returns CDR1 ENHRY and CDR2 SYGVKD. Germline trimming cut 6 bases from V and 1 base from J; bases unmatched to any gene: 19. The CDR3 has 20 amino acids. This CDR3 is CAIRSIAPSKQGASGNTIYF. CDR3 coding DNA: TGTGCCATCAGAAGCATAGCGCCTTCGAAACAGGGGGCTTCTGGAAACACCATATATTTT.

The chain recombines TRBV5-4 with TRBJ1-1, with D perhaps TRBD1 (5 bases). Germline V CDR1 and CDR2: SGHNT, YYREEE (reference sequence). The CDR3 loop spans 15 amino acids. V was pared by 4 bases and J by 0 bases, with 13 bases between. The DNA for the CDR3 is TGTGCCAGCAGCCCGGTTGGGGGTATGAACACTGAAGCTTTCTTT. Protein: CASSPVGGMNTEAFF.

This chain connects TRBV12-5 to TRBJ2-2; tentative D call: TRBD2 (6 bases). The V and J ends lost 3 bases and 2 bases respectively, with 19 bases between them. The CDR3 is 18 amino acids. Germline CDR1 reads LGHNT; CDR2 reads FRNRAP. The CDR3 here is CASGFLLGTGANTGELFF. The CDR3 DNA sequence: TGTGCTAGTGGTTTCCTCCTCGGGACGGGAGCCAACACCGGGGAGCTGTTTTTT.

The chain links TRBV5-1 to TRBJ1-2, with a weak D call TRBD1 (5 bases). The V and J ends lost 5 bases and 2 bases respectively, with 16 bases between them. CDR3 length equals 15 residues. Germline V gene lookup returns CDR1 SGHRS and CDR2 YFSETQ. The CDR3 loop is CASRPEPGSNYGYTF. CDR3 nucleotide sequence: TGCGCCAGCAGACCGGAGCCAGGGTCGAACTATGGCTACACCTTC.

The chain carries TRBV6-1 and TRBJ1-2, with D possibly being TRBD1 (5 bases). Germline CDR1 reads MNHNS; CDR2 reads SASEGT. The CDR3 extends over 13 amino acids. Trimming took off 2 bases at V and 4 bases at J, with 8 bases between the two ends. CDR3 coding DNA: TGTGCCAGCAGTGAATCCGGGACCTATGGCTACACCTTC. It translates to CASSESGTYGYTF.

The genes are TRBV10-3 and TRBJ2-2; 8 bases align to TRBD2. The trim removed 6 bases at V and 6 bases at J, leaving 3 bases unmatched. The CDR3 totals 13 residues. In germline, CDR1 is ENHRY, CDR2 SYGVKD. The CDR3 here is CAIRGLAPGELFF. CDR3 sequence (DNA): TGTGCCATCAGAGGACTAGCTCCCGGGGAGCTGTTTTTT.

The V gene is TRBV7-3, the J gene TRBJ2-3; tentatively, D is TRBD1 or TRBD2 (5 bases each). Looked up from germline, CDR1 is SGHTA and CDR2 is FQGTGA. CDR3 length: 16 residues. V gave up 4 bases and J gave up 2 bases, with 16 bases separating them. CDR3 in amino acids: CASSSLMGDFTDTQYF. The CDR3 DNA reads TGTGCCAGCAGCTCCCTCATGGGGGATTTCACAGATACGCAGTATTTT.

The chain couples TRBV2 to TRBJ1-5; TRBD1 might be the D (5 bases). CDR1 SNHLY and CDR2 FYNNEI come from the germline V gene. This CDR3 comprises 14 residues. Trimming removed 5 bases from V and 6 bases from J, with 14 bases in between. The CDR3 loop reads CASSSEGRGQPQHF. For the CDR3, the DNA is TGTGCCAGCAGTTCGGAGGGTAGGGGTCAGCCCCAGCATTTT.

The genes are TRBV4-3 and TRBJ2-6, with D maybe TRBD2 (5 bases). There are 16 residues in the CDR3. Germline V gene data show CDR1 as LGHNA and CDR2 as YSLEER. Trimming took off 1 base at V and 1 base at J, with 8 bases between the two ends. The CDR3 bases are TGCGCCAGCAGCCAAGTATCGGGGTCTGGGGCCAACGTCCTGACTTTC. It translates to CASSQVSGSGANVLTF.

The chain combines TRBV27 with TRBJ2-7; perhaps TRBD1 as D (6 bases). V lost 6 bases and J lost 1, with 16 bases in between. The CDR3 extends over 15 amino acids. Germline CDR1 MNHEY, CDR2 SMNVEV (reference sequence). The DNA of the CDR3 is TGTGCCAGCAGCTGGGGCAGGGGCCTTTCCTACGAGCAGTACTTC. This translates into CASSWGRGLSYEQYF.

Comment on this clone: It is likely a read error, because the conserved phenylalanine at the end of the CDR3 is missing. No DNA is shown, since the ends of the CDR3 on it are uncertain; the CDR3 is the one TCRdb lists. This sequence joins TRBV11-2 and TRBJ2-3; TRBD2 is the table's D call, not checked against the DNA. The CDR3 totals 13 residues, both ends included. In germline, CDR1 is SGHAT, CDR2 FQNNGV. CDR3 region: CASSGGGLAGYSP.